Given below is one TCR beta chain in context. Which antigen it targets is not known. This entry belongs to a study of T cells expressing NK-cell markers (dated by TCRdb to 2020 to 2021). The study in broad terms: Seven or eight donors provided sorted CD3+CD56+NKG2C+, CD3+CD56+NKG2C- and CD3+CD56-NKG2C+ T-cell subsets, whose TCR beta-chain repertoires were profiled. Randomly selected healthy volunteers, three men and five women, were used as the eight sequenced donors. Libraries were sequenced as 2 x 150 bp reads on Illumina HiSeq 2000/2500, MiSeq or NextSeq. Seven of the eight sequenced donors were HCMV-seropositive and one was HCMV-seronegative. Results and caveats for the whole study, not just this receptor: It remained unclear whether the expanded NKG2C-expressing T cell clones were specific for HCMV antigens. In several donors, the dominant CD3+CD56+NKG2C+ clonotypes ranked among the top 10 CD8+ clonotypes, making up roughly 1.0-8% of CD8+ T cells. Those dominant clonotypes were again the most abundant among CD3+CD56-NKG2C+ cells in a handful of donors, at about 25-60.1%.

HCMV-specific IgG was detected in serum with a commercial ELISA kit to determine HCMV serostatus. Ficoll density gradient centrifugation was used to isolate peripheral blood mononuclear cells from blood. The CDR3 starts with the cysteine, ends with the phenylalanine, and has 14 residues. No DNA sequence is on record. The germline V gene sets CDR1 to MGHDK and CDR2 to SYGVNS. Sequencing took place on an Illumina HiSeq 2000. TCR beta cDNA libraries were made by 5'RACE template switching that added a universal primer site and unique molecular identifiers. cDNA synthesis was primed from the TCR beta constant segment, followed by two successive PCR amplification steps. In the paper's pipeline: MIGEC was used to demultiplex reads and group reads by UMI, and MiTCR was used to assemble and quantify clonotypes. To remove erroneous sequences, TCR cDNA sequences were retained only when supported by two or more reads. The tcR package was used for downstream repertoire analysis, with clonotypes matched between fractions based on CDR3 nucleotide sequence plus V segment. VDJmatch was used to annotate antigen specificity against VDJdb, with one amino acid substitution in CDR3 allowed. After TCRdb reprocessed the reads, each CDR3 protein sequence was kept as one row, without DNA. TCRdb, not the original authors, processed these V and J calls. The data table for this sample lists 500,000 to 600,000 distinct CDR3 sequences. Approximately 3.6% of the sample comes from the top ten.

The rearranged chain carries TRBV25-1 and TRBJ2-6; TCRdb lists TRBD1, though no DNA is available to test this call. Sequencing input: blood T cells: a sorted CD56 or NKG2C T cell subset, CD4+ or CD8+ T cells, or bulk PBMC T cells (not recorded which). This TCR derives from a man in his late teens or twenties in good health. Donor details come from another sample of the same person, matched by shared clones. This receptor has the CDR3 CASSEFGGRRVLTF.